These 12 T cell receptor beta chains came from one sample sequenced in a study of blood T cells in healthy people across ages. For the second PCR, which ran for roughly 6 to 12 cycles, a sample-barcoded 5' primer and a J-beta primer mix were used. TCRdb reprocessed the 5' RACE reads via MiXCR and lists one record per CDR3 protein. The sample lists 500,000 to 650,000 distinct CDR3 sequences, about 27% occurring once. These data were likewise used in another study, on T cells of mothers and their children.

Material: blood. The receptors were sampled from a boy between 2 and 10 years old in good health.

This clonotype was counted a few times. CDR3: CASSLGALQPSGINEQFF. CDR3 nucleotide sequence: TGTGCCAGCAGCTTAGGGGCTCTTCAGCCTAGCGGGATCAATGAGCAGTTCTTC. The chain joins TRBV7-6 to TRBJ2-1; TRBD2 matches 9 bases. V shed 1 base, J shed 6 bases, and the junction held 13 bases outside the gene matches. The CDR3 length is 18 residues. The germline gives CDR1 SGHVS, CDR2 FNYEAQ.

This clonotype was recorded a few times. The chain recombines TRBV12-3 or TRBV12-4 with TRBJ2-6; TRBD2 is a possible D gene (5 bases). The CDR3 is made up of 15 amino acids. V lost 3 bases and J lost 0, with 6 bases in between. The CDR3 loop reads CASSFGVSGANVLTF. CDR3 DNA: TGTGCCAGCAGTTTCGGGGTCTCTGGGGCCAACGTCCTGACTTTC.

The table lists this clonotype with many counts. The gene calls are TRBV29-1 and TRBJ1-3; 9 bases are a match to TRBD1. J lost 0 bases, V lost 6 bases, and 6 bases had no gene match. CDR3 length: 15 residues. Germline V lookup: CDR1 SQVTM, CDR2 ANQGSEA. As DNA, the CDR3 is TGCAGCGTCCGGACAGGGGCAACCTCTGGAAACACCATATATTTT. As protein: CSVRTGATSGNTIYF.

This clonotype was counted a few times. This CDR3 is CSASSGVSYNEQFF. CDR3 bases: TGCAGTGCTAGCAGCGGGGTGTCCTACAATGAGCAGTTCTTC. The chain recombines TRBV20-1 with TRBJ2-1, with 7 bases identical to TRBD2. The germline V gene encodes CDR1 DFQATT and CDR2 SNEGSKA (reference sequence). V dropped 3 bases and J dropped 1; count of bases not matched to a gene: 3. CDR3 length: 14 residues.

Details on this clonotype: With a much larger clone just one base away, this may be a read error. J is TRBJ1-6 and V is TRBV5-1; possibly TRBD1 for D (6 bases). Per the germline V gene, CDR1 is SGHRS and CDR2 is YFSETQ. This CDR3 spans 15 amino acids. The CDR3 DNA is TGCCCCAGCAGCTTGGGAGGGACAAGTTCCTCACCCCTCCACTTT. Residues: CPSSLGGTSSSPLHF.

The rearrangement uses TRBV15 and TRBJ2-7, with 8 bases lining up with TRBD2. This CDR3 has 12 residues. J gave up 11 bases and V 5 bases, and 8 bases lay outside the gene matches. Germline assignment: CDR1 LNHNV and CDR2 YYDKDF (reference sequence). The chain's CDR3 is CATSRAGGPKYF. The DNA of the CDR3 is TGTGCCACCAGCCGCGCGGGGGGCCCTAAGTACTTC. The full variable domain, completed using reference TRBV15 and TRBJ2-7, is DAMVIQNPRYQVTQFGKPVTLSCSQTLNHNVMYWYQQKSSQAPKLLFHYYDKDFNNEADTPDNFQSRRPNTSFCFLDIRSPGLGDTAMYLCATSRAGGPKYFGPGTRLTVT.

In its sample, this clonotype was seen a few times. The chain recombines TRBV7-7 with TRBJ2-5; no clear D gene. The CDR3 totals 15 residues. V was cut by 5 bases and J by 0 bases, with 13 bases left in between. CDR1 and CDR2 from the germline V gene are SSHAT and FNYEAQ (reference sequence). CDR3 DNA: TGTGCCAGCAGCATACACCTCGGAGACCAAGAGACCCAGTACTTC. Protein: CASSIHLGDQETQYF.

This chain links TRBV3-1 with TRBJ2-3; D gene uncertain. The CDR3 runs 17 residues. Trimming cost V 1 base and J 3 bases, with 17 bases left between them. The germline gives CDR1 LGHDT, CDR2 YNNKEL (reference sequence). DNA for the CDR3: TGTGCCAGCAGCCAAGCGCACAGTCCTTATGTTACAGATACGCAGTATTTT. Amino acids: CASSQAHSPYVTDTQYF.

This clonotype has at least ten counts. J is TRBJ2-1 and V is TRBV4-1; TRBD1 matches 9 bases. CDR1 MGHRA and CDR2 YSYEKL come from the germline V gene. Trimming took 4 bases from V and 2 from J; bases not matched to a gene: 6. The CDR3 is 16 residues long. The CDR3 coding sequence is TGCGCCAGCAGCCGGCACACAGGGGGCGCCTACAATGAGCAGTTCTTC. It encodes CASSRHTGGAYNEQFF.

The CDR3 protein is CASSYSSPVQETQYF. The CDR3, as DNA: TGTGCCAGCAGTTACTCTAGTCCAGTCCAAGAGACCCAGTACTTC. V is TRBV6-5 and J is TRBJ2-5; no firm D call. V lost 0 bases to trimming and J lost 1 base, with 9 bases between them. Germline V lookup: CDR1 MNHEY, CDR2 SVGAGI. The CDR3 contains 15 residues.

The CDR3 spells CASSQGHAYEQYF. The CDR3 DNA is TGCGCCAGCAGCCAAGGACACGCCTACGAGCAGTACTTC. V usage is TRBV4-3 and J usage is TRBJ2-7; D not certain. V was trimmed by 1 base and J by 2 bases, leaving 6 bases between them. The germline V gene has CDR1 LGHNA and CDR2 YSLEER. The CDR3 contains 13 residues.

The V call is TRBV11-1, the J call TRBJ1-1; 7 bases are shared with TRBD1. This CDR3 has 15 amino acids. The V and J ends lost 5 bases and 0 bases, in that order; junction bases with no gene match: 6. Germline V lookup: CDR1 SGHAT, CDR2 FQDESV (reference sequence). The CDR3: CASSLQGPLNTEAFF. The CDR3 DNA sequence: TGTGCCAGCAGCCTACAGGGGCCACTGAACACTGAAGCTTTCTTT.